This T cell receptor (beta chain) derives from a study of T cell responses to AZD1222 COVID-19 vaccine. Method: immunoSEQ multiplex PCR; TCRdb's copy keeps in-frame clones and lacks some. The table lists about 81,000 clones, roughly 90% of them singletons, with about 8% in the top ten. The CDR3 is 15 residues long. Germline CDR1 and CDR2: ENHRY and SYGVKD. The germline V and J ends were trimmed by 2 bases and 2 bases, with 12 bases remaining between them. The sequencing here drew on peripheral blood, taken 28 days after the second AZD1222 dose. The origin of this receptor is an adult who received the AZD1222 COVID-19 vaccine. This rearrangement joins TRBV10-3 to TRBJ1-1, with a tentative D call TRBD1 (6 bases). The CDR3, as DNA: TGTGCCATCAGTGAGAGTCGACAGGAAAACACTGAAGCTTTCTTT. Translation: CAISESRQENTEAFF.